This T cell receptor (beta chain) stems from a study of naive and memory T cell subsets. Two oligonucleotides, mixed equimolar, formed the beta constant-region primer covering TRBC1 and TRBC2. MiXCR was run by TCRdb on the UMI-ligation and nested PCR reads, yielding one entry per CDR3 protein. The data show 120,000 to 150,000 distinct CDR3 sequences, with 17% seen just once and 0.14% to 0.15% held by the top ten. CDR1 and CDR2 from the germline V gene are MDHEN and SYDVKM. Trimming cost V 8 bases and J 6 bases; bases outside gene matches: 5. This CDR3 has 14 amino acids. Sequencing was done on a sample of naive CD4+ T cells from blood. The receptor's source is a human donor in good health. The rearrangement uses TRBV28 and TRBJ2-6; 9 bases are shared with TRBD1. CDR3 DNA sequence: TGTGCCAGCTTGACAGGGGGGAAGGCCAACGTCCTGACTTTC. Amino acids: CASLTGGKANVLTF.